This TCR beta chain was captured in a study of blood T cells in healthy people across ages. Study background: Roughly one uniquely barcoded beta molecule per two T cells was captured.

Sample-barcoded 5' priming and a J-beta primer mix drove a second PCR of roughly 6 to 12 cycles. Via MiXCR, TCRdb re-called the 5' RACE reads, giving one row per CDR3 protein. The sample includes more than 1.4 million distinct CDR3 sequences, roughly 40% of them seen just once. CDR1 and CDR2 (germline): MNHNS, SASEGT. Trimming took 6 bases from V and 3 from J, leaving 17 bases between them. The CDR3 is made up of 15 amino acids. Every sample had a minimum of 6 million PBMCs isolated. The extraction recovered at least 5.5 micrograms of total RNA per sample. This chain uses TRBV6-1 with TRBJ1-1, with D possibly being TRBD1 (5 bases). The receptor's source is a woman younger than 30 in good health. The sequenced sample was blood. The CDR3 nucleotides read TGTGCCAGCAGCTCTGGCAGGGTGAAGTACACTGAAGCTTTCTTT. Protein sequence: CASSSGRVKYTEAFF.